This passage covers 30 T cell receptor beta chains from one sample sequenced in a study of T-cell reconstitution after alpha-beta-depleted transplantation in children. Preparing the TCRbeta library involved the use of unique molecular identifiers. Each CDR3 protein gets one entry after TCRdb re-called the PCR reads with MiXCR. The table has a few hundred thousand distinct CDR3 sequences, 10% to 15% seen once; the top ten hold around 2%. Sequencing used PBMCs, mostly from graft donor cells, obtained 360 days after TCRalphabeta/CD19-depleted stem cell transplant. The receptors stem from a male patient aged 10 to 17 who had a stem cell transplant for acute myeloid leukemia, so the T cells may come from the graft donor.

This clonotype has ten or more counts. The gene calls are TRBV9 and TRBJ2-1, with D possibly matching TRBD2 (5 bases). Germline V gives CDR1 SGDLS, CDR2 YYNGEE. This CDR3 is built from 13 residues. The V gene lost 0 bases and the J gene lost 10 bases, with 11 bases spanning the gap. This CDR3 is CASSVDPLAEQFF. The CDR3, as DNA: TGTGCCAGCAGCGTAGATCCCTTAGCGGAGCAGTTCTTC. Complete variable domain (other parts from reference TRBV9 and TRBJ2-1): DSGVTQTPKHLITATGQRVTLRCSPRSGDLSVYWYQQSLDQGLQFLIQYYNGEERAKGNILERFSAQQFPDLHSELNLSSLELGDSALYFCASSVDPLAEQFFGPGTRLTVL.

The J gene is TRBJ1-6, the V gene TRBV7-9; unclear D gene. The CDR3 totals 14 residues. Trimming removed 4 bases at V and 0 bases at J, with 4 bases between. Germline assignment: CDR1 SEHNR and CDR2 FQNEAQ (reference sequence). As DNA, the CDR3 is TGTGCCAGCAGCTCTTACTCCTATAATTCACCCCTCCACTTT. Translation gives CASSSYSYNSPLHF.

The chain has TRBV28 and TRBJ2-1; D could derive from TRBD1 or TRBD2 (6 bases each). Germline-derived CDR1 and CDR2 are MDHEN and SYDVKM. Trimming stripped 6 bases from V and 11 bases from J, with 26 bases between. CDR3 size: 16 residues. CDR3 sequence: CASRTRESWGATQQFF. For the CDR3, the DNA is TGTGCCAGCAGGACAAGAGAGTCATGGGGGGCCACCCAGCAGTTCTTC.

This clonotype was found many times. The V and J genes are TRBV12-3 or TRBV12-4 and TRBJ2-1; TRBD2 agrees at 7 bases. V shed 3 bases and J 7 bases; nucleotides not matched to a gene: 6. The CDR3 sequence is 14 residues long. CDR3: CASSFSGYPNEQFF. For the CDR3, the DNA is TGTGCCAGCAGTTTTAGCGGGTACCCTAATGAGCAGTTCTTC.

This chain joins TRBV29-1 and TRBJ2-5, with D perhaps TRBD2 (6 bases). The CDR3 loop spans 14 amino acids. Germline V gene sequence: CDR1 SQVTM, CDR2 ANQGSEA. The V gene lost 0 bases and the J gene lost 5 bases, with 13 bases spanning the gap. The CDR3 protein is CSVEDGTRGETQYF. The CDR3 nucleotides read TGCAGCGTTGAAGACGGGACTCGGGGGGAGACCCAGTACTTC.

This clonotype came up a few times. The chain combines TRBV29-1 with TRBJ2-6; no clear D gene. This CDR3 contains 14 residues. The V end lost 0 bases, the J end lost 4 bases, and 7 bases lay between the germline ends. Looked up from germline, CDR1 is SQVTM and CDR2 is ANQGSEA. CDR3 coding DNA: TGCAGCGTTGAAGATACGGCCGGGGCCAACGTCCTGACTTTC. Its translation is CSVEDTAGANVLTF.

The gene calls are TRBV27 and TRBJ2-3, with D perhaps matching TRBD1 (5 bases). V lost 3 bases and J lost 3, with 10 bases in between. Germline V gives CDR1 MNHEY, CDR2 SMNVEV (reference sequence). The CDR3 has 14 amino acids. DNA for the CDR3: TGTGCCAGCAGTTTTATTCCAGGGACAGATACGCAGTATTTT. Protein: CASSFIPGTDTQYF.

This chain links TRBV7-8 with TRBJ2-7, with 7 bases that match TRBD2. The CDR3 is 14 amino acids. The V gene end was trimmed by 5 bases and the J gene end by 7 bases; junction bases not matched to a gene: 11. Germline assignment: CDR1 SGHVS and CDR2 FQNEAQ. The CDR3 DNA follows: TGTGCCAGCAGCCAGACTAGCCCCTCTTGGGAGCAGTACTTC. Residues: CASSQTSPSWEQYF.

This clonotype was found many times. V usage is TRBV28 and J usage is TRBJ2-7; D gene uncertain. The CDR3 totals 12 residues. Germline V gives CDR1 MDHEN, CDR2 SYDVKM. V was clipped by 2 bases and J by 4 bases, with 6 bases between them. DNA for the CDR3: TGTGCCAGCAGTTTAAATTGGTACGAGCAGTACTTC. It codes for CASSLNWYEQYF.

The DNA of the CDR3 is TGCGCCAGCAGCTTGGACATGAGCTCCTACAATGAGCAGTTCTTC. It encodes CASSLDMSSYNEQFF. The chain employs TRBV5-1 and TRBJ2-1; D remains unclear. This CDR3 contains 15 residues. V was clipped by 0 bases and J by 0 bases, with 7 bases between them. In germline, CDR1 is SGHRS, CDR2 YFSETQ.

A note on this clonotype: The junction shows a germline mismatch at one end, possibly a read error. This CDR3 reads CASSDSMTSSYELYF. CDR3 DNA sequence: TGTGCCAGCAGCGATTCGATGACTAGCTCCTACGAGCTGTACTTC. The J gene is TRBJ2-7, the V gene TRBV7-8; 7 nucleotides align to TRBD2. The germline V gene has CDR1 SGHVS and CDR2 FQNEAQ. CDR3 size: 15 residues. The entire variable domain, with the rest obtained from reference TRBV7-8 and TRBJ2-7, is as follows: GAGVSQSPRYKVAKRGQDVALRCDPISGHVSLFWYQQALGQGPEFLTYFQNEAQLDKSGLPSDRFFAERPEGSVSTLKIQRTQQEDSAVYLCASSDSMTSSYELYFGPGTRLTVT.

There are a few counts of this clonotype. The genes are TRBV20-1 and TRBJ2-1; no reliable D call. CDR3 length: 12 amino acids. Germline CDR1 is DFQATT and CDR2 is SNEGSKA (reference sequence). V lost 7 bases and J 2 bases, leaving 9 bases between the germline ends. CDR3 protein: CSVRNPYNEQFF. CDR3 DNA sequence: TGCAGTGTCAGGAATCCCTACAATGAGCAGTTCTTC.

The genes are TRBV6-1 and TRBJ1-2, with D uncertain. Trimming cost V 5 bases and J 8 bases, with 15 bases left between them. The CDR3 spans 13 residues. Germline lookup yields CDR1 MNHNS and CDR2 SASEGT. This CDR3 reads CASSSPGRRGYTF. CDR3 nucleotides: TGTGCCAGCAGTAGCCCCGGGCGGAGGGGCTACACCTTC.

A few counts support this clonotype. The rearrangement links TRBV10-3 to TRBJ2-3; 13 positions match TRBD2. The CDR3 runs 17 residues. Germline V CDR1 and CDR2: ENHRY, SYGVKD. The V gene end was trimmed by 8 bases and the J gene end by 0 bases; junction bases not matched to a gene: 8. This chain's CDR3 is CAIGKGLAGTSTDTQYF. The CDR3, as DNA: TGTGCCATCGGAAAGGGACTAGCGGGAACTAGCACAGATACGCAGTATTTT.

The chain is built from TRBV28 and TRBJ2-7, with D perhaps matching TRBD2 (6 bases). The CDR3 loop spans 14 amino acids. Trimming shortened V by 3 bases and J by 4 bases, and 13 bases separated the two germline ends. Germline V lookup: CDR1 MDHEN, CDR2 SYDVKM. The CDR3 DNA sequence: TGTGCCAGCAGTTTCTCGGGAGCGGCTTACGAGCAGTACTTC. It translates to CASSFSGAAYEQYF.

CDR3 in amino acids: CSAYPGLAGVFYEQYF. The CDR3 region has the DNA TGCAGTGCTTACCCGGGACTAGCGGGAGTCTTCTACGAGCAGTACTTC. The chain has TRBV20-1 and TRBJ2-7; TRBD2 matches at 14 bases. Per germline, CDR1 DFQATT and CDR2 SNEGSKA (reference sequence). This CDR3 comprises 16 residues. J lost 3 bases, V lost 5 bases, and 9 bases had no gene match.

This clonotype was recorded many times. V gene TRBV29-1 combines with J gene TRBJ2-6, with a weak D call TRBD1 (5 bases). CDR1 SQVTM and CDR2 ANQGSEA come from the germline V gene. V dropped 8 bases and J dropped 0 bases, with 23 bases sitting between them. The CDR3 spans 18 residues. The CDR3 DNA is TGCAGCCCCAAAGGGTGGGGCAGGACCAGCTCTGGGGCCAACGTCCTGACTTTC. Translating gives CSPKGWGRTSSGANVLTF.

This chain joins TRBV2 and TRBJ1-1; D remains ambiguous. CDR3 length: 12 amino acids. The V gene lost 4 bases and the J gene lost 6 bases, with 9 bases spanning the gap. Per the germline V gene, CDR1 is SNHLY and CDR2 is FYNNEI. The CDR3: CASSGGRSEAFF. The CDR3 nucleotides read TGTGCCAGCAGTGGGGGTAGGTCTGAAGCTTTCTTT.

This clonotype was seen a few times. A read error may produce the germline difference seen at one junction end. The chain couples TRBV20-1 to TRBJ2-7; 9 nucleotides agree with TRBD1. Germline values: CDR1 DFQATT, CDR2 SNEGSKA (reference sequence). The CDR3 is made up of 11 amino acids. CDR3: CSARDRDRVCF. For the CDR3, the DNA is TGCAGTGCTAGGGACCGGGACAGGGTTTGTTTC.

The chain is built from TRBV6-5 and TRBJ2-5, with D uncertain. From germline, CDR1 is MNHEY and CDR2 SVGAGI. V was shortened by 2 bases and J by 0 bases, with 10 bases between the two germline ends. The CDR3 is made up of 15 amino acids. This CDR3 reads CASSYAGWYQETQYF. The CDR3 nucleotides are TGTGCCAGCAGTTACGCAGGCTGGTACCAAGAGACCCAGTACTTC.

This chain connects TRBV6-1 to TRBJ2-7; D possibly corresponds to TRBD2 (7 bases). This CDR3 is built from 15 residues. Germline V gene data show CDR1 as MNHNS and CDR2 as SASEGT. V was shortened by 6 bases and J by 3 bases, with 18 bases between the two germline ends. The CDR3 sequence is CASRNMGGGYYEQYF. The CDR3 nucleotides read TGTGCCAGCAGAAACATGGGGGGGGGCTACTACGAGCAGTACTTC.

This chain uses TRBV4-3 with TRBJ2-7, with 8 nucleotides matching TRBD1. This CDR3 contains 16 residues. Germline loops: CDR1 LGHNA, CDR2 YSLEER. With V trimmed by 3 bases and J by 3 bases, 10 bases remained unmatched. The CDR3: CASSHRTGTGGYEQYF. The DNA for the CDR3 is TGCGCCAGCAGCCACCGAACCGGGACAGGCGGCTACGAGCAGTACTTC.

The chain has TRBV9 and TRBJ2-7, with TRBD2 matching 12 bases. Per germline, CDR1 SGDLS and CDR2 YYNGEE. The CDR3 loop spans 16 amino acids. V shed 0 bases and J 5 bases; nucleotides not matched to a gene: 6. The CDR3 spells CASSVATRLAGDEQYF. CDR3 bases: TGTGCCAGCAGCGTAGCTACCCGACTAGCGGGAGACGAGCAGTACTTC.

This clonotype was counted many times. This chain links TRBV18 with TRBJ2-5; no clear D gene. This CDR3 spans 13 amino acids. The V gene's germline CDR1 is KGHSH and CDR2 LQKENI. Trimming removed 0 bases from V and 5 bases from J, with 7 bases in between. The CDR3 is CASSPPVGETQYF. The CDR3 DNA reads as TGTGCCAGCTCACCACCAGTCGGGGAGACCCAGTACTTC.

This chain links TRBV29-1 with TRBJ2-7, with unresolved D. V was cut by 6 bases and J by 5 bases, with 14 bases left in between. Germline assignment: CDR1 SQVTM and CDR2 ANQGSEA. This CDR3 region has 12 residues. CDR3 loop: CSVLIGRDEQYF. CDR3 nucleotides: TGCAGCGTCCTAATTGGTCGGGACGAGCAGTACTTC.

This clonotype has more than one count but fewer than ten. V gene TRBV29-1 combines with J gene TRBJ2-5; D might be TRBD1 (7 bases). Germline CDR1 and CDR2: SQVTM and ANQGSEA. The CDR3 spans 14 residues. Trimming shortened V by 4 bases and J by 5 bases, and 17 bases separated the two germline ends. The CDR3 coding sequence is TGCAGCGTTGTGAAGGGAGCAGGGGGGGAGACCCAGTACTTC. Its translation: CSVVKGAGGETQYF. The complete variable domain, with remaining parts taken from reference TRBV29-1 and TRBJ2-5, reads SAVISQKPSRDICQRGTSLTIQCQVDSQVTMMFWYRQQPGQSLTLIATANQGSEATYESGFVIDKFPISRPNLTFSTLTVSNMSPEDSSIYLCSVVKGAGGETQYFGPGTRLLVL.

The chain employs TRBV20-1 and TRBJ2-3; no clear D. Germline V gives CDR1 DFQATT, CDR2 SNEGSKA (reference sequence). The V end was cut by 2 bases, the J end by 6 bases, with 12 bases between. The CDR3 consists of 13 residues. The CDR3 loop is CSARFIDADTQYF. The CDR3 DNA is TGCAGTGCTAGATTCATCGATGCGGATACGCAGTATTTT.

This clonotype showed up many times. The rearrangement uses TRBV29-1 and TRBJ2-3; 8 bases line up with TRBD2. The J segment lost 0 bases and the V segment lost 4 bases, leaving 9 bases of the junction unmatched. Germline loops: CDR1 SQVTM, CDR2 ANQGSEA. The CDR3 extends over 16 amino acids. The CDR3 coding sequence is TGCAGCGTTGTGGGGGGGACTAGTGGAAGCACAGATACGCAGTATTTT. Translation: CSVVGGTSGSTDTQYF.

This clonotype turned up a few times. CDR3 loop: CASSRTGEQFF. In DNA, the CDR3 is TGTGCCAGCAGTCGGACGGGTGAGCAGTTCTTC. The chain combines TRBV11-2 with TRBJ2-1; D gene uncertain. V shed 6 bases and J shed 9 bases, with 9 bases lying between them. The germline V gene has CDR1 SGHAT and CDR2 FQNNGV. CDR3 length: 11 residues.

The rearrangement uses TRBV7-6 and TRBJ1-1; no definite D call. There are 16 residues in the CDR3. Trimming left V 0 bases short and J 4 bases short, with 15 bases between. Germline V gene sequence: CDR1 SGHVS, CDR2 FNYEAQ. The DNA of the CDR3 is TGTGCCAGCAGCTTAGCAGGCCCTACAACTGGCACTGAAGCTTTCTTT. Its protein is CASSLAGPTTGTEAFF.